This section outlines one T cell receptor beta chain sequence together with its context. The specificity of this receptor is unknown. No base quality values were provided; no much bigger clone lies one nucleotide off. These data are taken from a study of shared clonotypes between healthy human individuals (TCRdb year 2020). In the study overall: Three men and two women, aged 18 to 49 years, made up the cohort. To increase sequencing depth and limit assay-specific biases, TCR repertoire library preparation and sequencing were carried out by different laboratories using diverse techniques. Blood TCR repertoires of four to six healthy adults were deeply sequenced to estimate repertoire size and the extent of clonotype sharing between individuals. Per donor, leukapheresis produced somewhere between about 0.8 and 9 billion PBMCs. Per donor, three plates each were used for CD4 naive and CD4 memory, two for CD8 naive, and one for CD8 memory. Summary of the overall study and its limitations: Naive subsets generally had larger estimated clonotype richness than memory subsets. Sampling was restricted to blood, and TCR repertoires in tissues likely differ from the TCR repertoires found in blood. The genetic and exposure-history diversity represented was limited by the small number of donors. Roughly 5.2% of naive CD4, 3.5% of naive CD8, about 2.5% of memory CD4, and 0.35% to 0.5% of memory CD8 clonotypes were shared across a few donors. Compared with non-shared clonotypes, the clonotypes found in all four sorted-subset donors had higher generation probabilities. Pairwise subsampling indicated that sequencing depth was expected to affect the degree of clonotype sharing among donors. Incomplete sequencing was indicated by rarefaction of sorted-subset datasets, despite the large sequencing depth.

Cut back by 3 bases and 1 base, the V and J ends lie 9 bases apart. The CDR3 holds 13 amino acids from the cysteine to the phenylalanine. Just CDR3 DNA is preserved here, 39 bases in frame from base 1. CDR1 and CDR2 (SQVTM, ANQGSEA) derive from the germline V gene. Healthy HIV-negative adults with no recently reported acute infections or vaccinations were included as donors. Every donor was a Caucasian adult residing in Nashville, Tennessee, USA. CD4+ T cells were enriched through magnetic negative selection, after which naive cells were positively selected on CD45RA and the remaining negative fraction served as the memory subset. Blood was obtained by leukapheresis, after which PBMCs were separated by Ficoll-Histopaque density gradient centrifugation and cryopreserved in liquid nitrogen vapor phase. Purity and quantity of every magnetically sorted T cell population were checked by analytical flow cytometry. Each sorted fraction had its genomic DNA isolated and then quantified by UV absorbance on a Nanodrop 2000c.

Using the deep immunoSEQ assay, multiplex PCR amplified TCR CDR3 regions from genomic DNA. Extracted genomic DNA from each cell subset was spread evenly across all wells of several immunoSEQ 96-well plates, with each plate serving as a replicate. For sorted subsets, roughly 200 ng of genomic DNA, equivalent to 30,000 or so T cell genomes, went into each replicate PCR. Purified libraries were quantified with a Qubit 3.0 fluorometer, sized on a Bioanalyzer 2100, and re-quantified with the KAPA Library Quantification kit. Each immunoSEQ 96-well plate was sequenced on its own single-read 150-cycle Illumina NextSeq 550 flow cell. The original pipeline was this. The immunoSEQ output contained only junctional sequences without quality scores, so filtering could not match that applied to full-length reads. To assign V/J genes and CDR3, sequences were annotated against IMGT germline references using PyIR, a Python wrapper for IgBLAST v1.9. Reads with weak V/J assignments (E-value above 1e-6), missing CDR3, stop codons, out-of-frame junctions, or ambiguous translated residues were removed. V3J clonotypes were defined by identical inferred V gene, J gene, and CDR3 amino acid sequence. Percentage overlap between repertoires was calculated by dividing the number of shared unique clonotypes by the size of the smaller repertoire. Three approaches were used to assess repertoire richness: RTK rarefaction, the Chao1 estimator, and Recon v2.1 estimates of unobserved clonotypes. For all TCRbeta clonotypes obtained by the gDNA method from a few donors, generation probabilities were computed with OLGA. TCRdb retrieved this table from immuneACCESS and kept in-frame rearrangements only. Not all clones are present; in checked studies, unresolved V genes account for under half, and no reason is known for the remainder. The V and J calls and clone size were taken over from that table, and D and trimming were inferred from the DNA. In this sample the table shows fewer than 1.6 million clones, 98% to 99% of which occur a single time. The top ten constitute about 0.35% of the sample.

Sequenced input: naive CD4+ T cells sorted from blood. Per the publication, the cell subset or site label means: CD45RA+ positively selected. The source of this sequence is a man aged 25-45 years in good health. The chain uses TRBV29-1 and TRBJ1-1; the D region possibly corresponds to TRBD1 (6 bases align). The CDR3 is CSVDRGQNTEAFF. At the DNA level, the sequence is TGCAGCGTTGACAGGGGCCAGAACACTGAAGCTTTCTTT.